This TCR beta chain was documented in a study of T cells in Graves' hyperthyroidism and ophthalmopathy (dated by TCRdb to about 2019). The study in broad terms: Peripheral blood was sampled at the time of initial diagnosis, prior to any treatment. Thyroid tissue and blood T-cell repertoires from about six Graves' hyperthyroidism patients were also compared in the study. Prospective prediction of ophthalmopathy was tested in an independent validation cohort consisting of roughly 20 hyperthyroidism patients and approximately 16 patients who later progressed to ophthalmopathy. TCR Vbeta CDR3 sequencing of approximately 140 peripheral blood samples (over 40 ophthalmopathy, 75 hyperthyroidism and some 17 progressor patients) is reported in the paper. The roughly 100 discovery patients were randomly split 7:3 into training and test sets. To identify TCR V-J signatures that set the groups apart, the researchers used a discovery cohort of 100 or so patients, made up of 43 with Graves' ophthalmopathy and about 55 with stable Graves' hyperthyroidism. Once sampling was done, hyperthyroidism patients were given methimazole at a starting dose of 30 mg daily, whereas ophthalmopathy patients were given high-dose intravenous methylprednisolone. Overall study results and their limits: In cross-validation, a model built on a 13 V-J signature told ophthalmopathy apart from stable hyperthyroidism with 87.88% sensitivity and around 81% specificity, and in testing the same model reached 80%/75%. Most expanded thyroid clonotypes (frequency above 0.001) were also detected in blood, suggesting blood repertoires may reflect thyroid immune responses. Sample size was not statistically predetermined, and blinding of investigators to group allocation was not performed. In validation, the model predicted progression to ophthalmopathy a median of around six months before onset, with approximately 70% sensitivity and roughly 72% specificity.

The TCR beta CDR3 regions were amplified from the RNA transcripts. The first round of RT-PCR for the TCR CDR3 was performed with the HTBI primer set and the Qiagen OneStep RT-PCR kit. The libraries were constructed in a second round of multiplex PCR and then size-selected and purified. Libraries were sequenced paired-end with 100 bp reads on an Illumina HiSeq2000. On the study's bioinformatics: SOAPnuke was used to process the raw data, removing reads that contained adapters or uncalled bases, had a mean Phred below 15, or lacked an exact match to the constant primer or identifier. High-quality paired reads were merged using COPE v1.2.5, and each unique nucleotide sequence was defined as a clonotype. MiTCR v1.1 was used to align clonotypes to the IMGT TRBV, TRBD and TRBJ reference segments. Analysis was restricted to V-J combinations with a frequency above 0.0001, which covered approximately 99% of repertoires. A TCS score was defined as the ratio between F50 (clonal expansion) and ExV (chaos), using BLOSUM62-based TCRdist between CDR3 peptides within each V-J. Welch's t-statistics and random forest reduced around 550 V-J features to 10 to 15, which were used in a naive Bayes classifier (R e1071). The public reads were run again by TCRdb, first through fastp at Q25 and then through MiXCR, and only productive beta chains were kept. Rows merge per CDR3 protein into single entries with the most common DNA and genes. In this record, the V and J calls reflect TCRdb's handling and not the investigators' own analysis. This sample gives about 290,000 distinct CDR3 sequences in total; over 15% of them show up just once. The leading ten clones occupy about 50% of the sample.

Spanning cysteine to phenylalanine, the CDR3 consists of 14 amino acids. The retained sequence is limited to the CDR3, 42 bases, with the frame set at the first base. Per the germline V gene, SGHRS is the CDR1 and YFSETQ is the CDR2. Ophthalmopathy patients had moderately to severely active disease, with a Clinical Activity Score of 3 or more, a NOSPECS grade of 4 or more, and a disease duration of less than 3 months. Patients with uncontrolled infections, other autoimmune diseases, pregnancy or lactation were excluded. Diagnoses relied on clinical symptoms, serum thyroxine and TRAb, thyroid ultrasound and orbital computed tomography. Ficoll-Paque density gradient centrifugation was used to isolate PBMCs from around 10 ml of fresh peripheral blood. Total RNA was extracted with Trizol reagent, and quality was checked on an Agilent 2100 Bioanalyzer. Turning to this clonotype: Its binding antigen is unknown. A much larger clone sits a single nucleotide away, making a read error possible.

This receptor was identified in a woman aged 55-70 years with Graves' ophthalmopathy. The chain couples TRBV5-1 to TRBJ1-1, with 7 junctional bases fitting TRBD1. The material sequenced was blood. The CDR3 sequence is CASSHLDRNSEAFF. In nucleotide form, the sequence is TGCGCCAGCAGCCACCTGGACAGGAACTCTGAAGCTTTCTTT.